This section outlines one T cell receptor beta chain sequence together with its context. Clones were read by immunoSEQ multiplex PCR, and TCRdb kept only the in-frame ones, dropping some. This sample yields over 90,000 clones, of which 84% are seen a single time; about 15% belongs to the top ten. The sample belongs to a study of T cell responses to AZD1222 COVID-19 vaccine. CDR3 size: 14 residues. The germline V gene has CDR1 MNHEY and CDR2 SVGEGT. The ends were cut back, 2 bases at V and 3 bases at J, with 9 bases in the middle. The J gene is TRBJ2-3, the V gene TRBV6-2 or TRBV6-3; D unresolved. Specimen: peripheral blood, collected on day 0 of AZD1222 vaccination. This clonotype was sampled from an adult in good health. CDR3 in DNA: TGTGCCAGCAGTTACCCCCGGCTAACAGATACGCAGTATTTT. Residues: CASSYPRLTDTQYF.